This entry is about one T cell receptor beta chain. Each CDR3 protein gets one entry after TCRdb re-called the reads with MiXCR. The sample shows fewer than 250,000 distinct CDR3 sequences, about 12% of them seen only once. The record originates from a study of T cell repertoires in cytomegalovirus infection. Study context: In public TCR beta signatures, there were indications of both CMV infection and matching HLA type.

The source material was PBMCs. This receptor was identified in a human donor in good health (CMV status not recorded). Some clones in this sample may be carry-over from other donors' samples.

CDR3 loop: CASTKQGIQEKLFF. The DNA for the CDR3 is TGTGCCAGCACCAAACAGGGGATTCAAGAAAAACTGTTTTTT. The J gene is TRBJ1-4, the V gene TRBV12-3 or TRBV12-4; 7 nucleotides line up with TRBD1. With 7 bases clipped from V and 8 bases from J, the junction kept 10 bases outside the gene matches. This CDR3 is built from 14 residues.